A single sample gave rise to the 19 T cell receptor beta chains below, sequenced in a study of blood T cells in healthy people across ages (dated by TCRdb to between 2014 and 2016). Libraries were prepared through 5' RACE. Sequencing was carried out with an Illumina HiSeq 2500. The second PCR ran for roughly 7 to 11 cycles and used a J-beta primer mix along with a sample-barcoded 5' primer. TCRdb reprocessing: public reads trimmed at Q25 with fastp, clones called with MiXCR, in-frame beta chains kept. Rows matching on CDR3 protein sequence are summarized as one entry with the most common DNA and genes. The sample records around 800,000 distinct CDR3 sequences, 62% of which are singletons. About 30% of the sample is held by the ten biggest clonotypes. Sequencing was done on a sample of blood. Every receptor here comes from a man aged 25-45 years in good health.

This chain connects TRBV4-1 to TRBJ2-3, with 11 nucleotides matching TRBD2. The CDR3 runs to 16 residues. The germline V gene has CDR1 MGHRA and CDR2 YSYEKL. V shed 4 bases, J shed 4 bases, and the junction held 7 bases outside the gene matches. CDR3 in amino acids: CASSRVTSGAADTQYF. Here the CDR3 DNA reads TGCGCCAGCAGCCGCGTGACTAGCGGGGCCGCAGATACGCAGTATTTT.

The chain joins TRBV6-5 to TRBJ1-2, with TRBD1 matching over 11 bases. CDR1 and CDR2 from the germline V gene are MNHEY and SVGAGI. The CDR3 sequence is 15 residues long. Trimming cost V 1 base and J 6 bases; bases outside gene matches: 4. The CDR3 loop reads CASSYYRTGGDGYTF. In DNA, the CDR3 is TGTGCCAGCAGTTACTACCGGACAGGGGGCGATGGCTACACCTTC.

This clonotype was seen a handful of times. The genes are TRBV29-1 and TRBJ1-4; D unclear. The CDR3 contains 13 residues. V lost 3 bases to trimming and J lost 4 bases, with 9 bases between them. Germline CDR1 is SQVTM and CDR2 is ANQGSEA. This chain's CDR3 is CSVDGGFNEKLFF. The CDR3 DNA reads as TGCAGCGTTGATGGTGGATTTAATGAAAAACTGTTTTTT. Using reference TRBV29-1 and TRBJ1-4 for the parts outside the CDR3, the full variable domain is SAVISQKPSRDICQRGTSLTIQCQVDSQVTMMFWYRQQPGQSLTLIATANQGSEATYESGFVIDKFPISRPNLTFSTLTVSNMSPEDSSIYLCSVDGGFNEKLFFGSGTQLSVL.

This clonotype was observed a few times. This chain links TRBV5-1 with TRBJ2-1; D not resolved. Germline V lookup: CDR1 SGHRS, CDR2 YFSETQ. This CDR3 is 16 amino acids long. V was cut by 4 bases and J by 1 base, with 15 bases left in between. The CDR3 sequence: CASSGKGVGSYNEQFF. The CDR3 nucleotides read TGCGCCAGCAGCGGAAAGGGCGTTGGATCCTACAATGAGCAGTTCTTC. Based on the CDR3 plus reference TRBV5-1 and TRBJ2-1, the full variable domain is KAGVTQTPRYLIKTRGQQVTLSCSPISGHRSVSWYQQTPGQGLQFLFEYFSETQRNKGNFPGRFSGRQFSNSRSEMNVSTLELGDSALYLCASSGKGVGSYNEQFFGPGTRLTVL.

This chain links TRBV6-2 or TRBV6-3 with TRBJ2-3; the D is unclear. The V end was cut by 4 bases, the J end by 2 bases, with 7 bases between. This CDR3 region has 13 residues. The germline gives CDR1 MNHEY, CDR2 SVGEGT. The CDR3 protein is CASSFDVTDTQYF. CDR3 in DNA: TGTGCCAGCAGTTTCGACGTCACAGATACGCAGTATTTT.

The chain recombines TRBV4-3 with TRBJ2-2; D may be TRBD2 (5 bases). Per germline, CDR1 LGHNA and CDR2 YSLEER. The CDR3 runs to 16 residues. V was pared by 0 bases and J by 9 bases, with 17 bases between. The CDR3 coding sequence is TGCGCCAGCAGCCAAGATCGGGTGGGAGTCGGTAGGGAGCTGTTTTTT. This encodes CASSQDRVGVGRELFF.

This clonotype was observed at least ten times. This sequence joins TRBV4-2 and TRBJ2-7; possible D gene TRBD1, 6 bases. Germline V gene data show CDR1 as LGHNA and CDR2 as YNFKEQ. The CDR3 consists of 12 residues. The ends were cut back, 4 bases at V and 3 bases at J, with 7 bases in the middle. CDR3 sequence (DNA): TGTGCCAGCAGCCCGGGACACTACGAGCAGTACTTC. This sequence encodes CASSPGHYEQYF.

V and J are TRBV7-9 and TRBJ2-1; D uncertain. Germline loops: CDR1 SEHNR, CDR2 FQNEAQ (reference sequence). CDR3 size: 16 residues. V was shortened by 4 bases and J by 3 bases, with 16 bases between the two germline ends. CDR3 DNA sequence: TGTGCCAGCAGCTCCCTGCTCTCCGGGCTCTACAATGAGCAGTTCTTC. Protein sequence: CASSSLLSGLYNEQFF.

This clonotype showed up just a few times. V usage is TRBV12-3 or TRBV12-4 and J usage is TRBJ2-3; D gene ambiguous. The CDR3 spans 14 residues. Between the trimmed V and J ends, which lost 3 bases and 6 bases, there was a span of 13 bases. CDR3 in DNA: TGTGCCAGCAGTTTTAGTTTGGGAAGTGATACGCAGTATTTT. Its translation: CASSFSLGSDTQYF.

This clonotype was counted only a few times. The rearrangement links TRBV4-3 to TRBJ2-3; 11 nucleotides agree with TRBD2. V gave up 0 bases and J gave up 7 bases; unmatched junction bases: 3. CDR1 and CDR2 (germline): LGHNA, YSLEER. The CDR3 is made up of 15 amino acids. The CDR3 loop reads CASSQDLAGGNTQYF. Written as DNA, the CDR3 is TGCGCCAGCAGCCAAGATCTAGCGGGGGGAAATACGCAGTATTTT.

The table lists this clonotype with a few counts. This chain links TRBV5-5 with TRBJ1-2; 9 positions agree with TRBD1. The germline gives CDR1 SGHKS, CDR2 YYEKEE (reference sequence). This CDR3 has 14 amino acids. V lost 4 bases, J lost 6 bases, and 7 bases stayed unmatched. CDR3 sequence reads: CASSKGQGRNGYTF. The CDR3 coding sequence is TGTGCCAGCAGCAAAGGACAGGGGCGGAATGGCTACACCTTC. Full variable domain (remainder filled in from reference TRBV5-5 and TRBJ1-2): DAGVTQSPTHLIKTRGQQVTLRCSPISGHKSVSWYQQVLGQGPQFIFQYYEKEERGRGNFPDRFSARQFPNYSSELNVNALLLGDSALYLCASSKGQGRNGYTFGSGTRLTVV.

The chain links TRBV28 to TRBJ2-5; 9 nucleotides align to TRBD2. The J call may be wrong; the DNA end is better matched by TRBJ2-7. This CDR3 is built from 12 residues. Germline loops: CDR1 MDHEN, CDR2 SYDVKM. The CDR3 nucleotides read TGTGCCAGCAATCCTAGCGGGGCCGAGCAGTACTTC. It specifies CASNPSGAEQYF.

This chain uses TRBV28 with TRBJ2-2; D is ambiguous. Germline V gene data show CDR1 as MDHEN and CDR2 as SYDVKM. The CDR3 is 12 residues long. The CDR3 nucleotides read TGTGGGGTCGTGGGCGACACCGGGGAGCTGTTTTTT. This codes for CGVVGDTGELFF. Variable domain in full (rest from reference TRBV28 and TRBJ2-2): DVKVTQSSRYLVKRTGEKVFLECVQDMDHENMFWYRQDPGLGLRLIYFSYDVKMKEKGDIPEGYSVSREKKERFSLILESASTNQTSMYLCGVVGDTGELFFGEGSRLTVL.

This chain joins TRBV12-3 or TRBV12-4 and TRBJ2-3; the D is unclear. V was cut by 9 bases and J by 3 bases, with 13 bases left in between. CDR3 length: 13 residues. This chain's CDR3 is CASGVEWTDTQYF. The CDR3 DNA is TGTGCCAGTGGCGTGGAGTGGACAGATACGCAGTATTTT.

CDR3 amino acids: CASRDDRDGYTF. CDR3 in DNA: TGTGCCAGCAGGGACGACAGGGACGGCTACACCTTC. The chain combines TRBV6-5 with TRBJ1-2; 7 bases are a match to TRBD1. The length of the CDR3 is 12 residues. The V gene end was trimmed by 6 bases and the J gene end by 8 bases; junction bases not matched to a gene: 6. Germline V gene data show CDR1 as MNHEY and CDR2 as SVGAGI.

The genes are TRBV24-1 and TRBJ2-2; 9 bases align to TRBD1. The CDR3 has 16 residues. Trimming took 4 bases from V and 6 from J; bases not matched to a gene: 8. Germline V gives CDR1 KGHDR, CDR2 SFDVKD. CDR3 region: CATSDPRTGAAGELFF. The CDR3 region has the DNA TGTGCCACCAGTGACCCTAGGACAGGGGCGGCCGGGGAGCTGTTTTTT.

The chain links TRBV20-1 to TRBJ2-5, with 7 bases that match TRBD2. From germline, CDR1 is DFQATT and CDR2 SNEGSKA (reference sequence). The CDR3 has 11 residues. With V trimmed by 7 bases and J by 5 bases, 4 bases remained unmatched. DNA of the CDR3: TGCAGTGAGGGGAGGGACGAGACCCAGTACTTC. Its translation is CSEGRDETQYF.

The chain links TRBV7-9 to TRBJ1-1; D not resolved. From germline, CDR1 is SEHNR and CDR2 FQNEAQ (reference sequence). The CDR3 runs 13 residues. V lost 7 bases and J lost 2, with 11 bases in between. The CDR3 reads CASKQTENTEAFF. CDR3 bases: TGTGCCAGCAAACAGACGGAAAACACTGAAGCTTTCTTT.

The chain links TRBV6-2 or TRBV6-3 to TRBJ2-5; 10 bases fit TRBD1. The CDR3 contains 15 residues. V dropped 5 bases and J dropped 5; count of bases not matched to a gene: 8. CDR1 MNHEY and CDR2 SVGEGT come from the germline V gene. The CDR3 loop reads CASSRGQGTRETQYF. CDR3 bases: TGTGCCAGCAGTAGGGGACAGGGGACACGGGAGACCCAGTACTTC.